This T cell receptor beta chain was observed in a study of T cells in localized non-small cell lung cancer. Sequencing was performed with immunoSEQ multiplex PCR; in TCRdb, only in-frame clones are kept and a portion is missing. The top ten clones hold 15% to 20% of a sample with fewer than 40,000 clones, about nine tenths of them seen once. This clone was detected only a few times. V gave up 5 bases and J gave up 7 bases, with 17 bases separating them. CDR1 is SGHTA, CDR2 FQGNSA, per germline. The CDR3 contains 15 residues. The TCR was taken from a man aged 40 to 75 with stage III lung adenocarcinoma. The rearrangement links TRBV7-2 to TRBJ2-2, with D possibly being TRBD1 (7 bases). The specimen was peripheral blood mononuclear cells, collected before any cancer treatment. In DNA, the CDR3 is TGTGCCAGCAGCGGGGGGACAGTGCTTGACGGGGAGCTGTTTTTT. Protein product: CASSGGTVLDGELFF.